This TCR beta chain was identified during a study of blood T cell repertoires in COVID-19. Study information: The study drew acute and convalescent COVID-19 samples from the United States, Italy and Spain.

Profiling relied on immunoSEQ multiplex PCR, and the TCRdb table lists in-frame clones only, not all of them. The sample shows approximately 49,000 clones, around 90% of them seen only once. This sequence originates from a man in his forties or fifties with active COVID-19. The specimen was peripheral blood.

The CDR3 sequence: CASSSDTYGYTF. CDR3 nucleotides: TGCGCCAGCAGCTCCGACACCTATGGCTACACCTTC. The V gene is TRBV5-1, the J gene TRBJ1-2; D is undetermined. Trimming shortened V by 3 bases and J by 4 bases, and 7 bases separated the two germline ends. Germline values: CDR1 SGHRS, CDR2 YFSETQ. CDR3 size: 12 residues. The full variable domain, in which reference TRBV5-1 and TRBJ1-2 provide the parts outside the CDR3, is KAGVTQTPRYLIKTRGQQVTLSCSPISGHRSVSWYQQTPGQGLQFLFEYFSETQRNKGNFPGRFSGRQFSNSRSEMNVSTLELGDSALYLCASSSDTYGYTFGSGTRLTVV.